This T cell receptor (beta chain) appears in the sequencing data of a study of cytomegalovirus exposure and HLA in healthy donors. With respect to this clone: Antigen unknown.

Trimming cost V 3 bases and J 2 bases, with 10 bases left between them. Germline-derived CDR1 and CDR2 are LGHNT and FRNRAP. The CDR3 contains 15 residues. This PCR relied on a set of 60 Vbeta primers and 13 Jbeta primers. Libraries were prepared by immunoSEQ multiplex PCR; TCRdb keeps only in-frame clonotypes and omits some of them. This sample has some 200,000 clones, with over 60% found just once. Findings of the study overall: It was reported that the classifier diagnosed cytomegalovirus status with high specificity and sensitivity in both the original and validation cohorts.

Material: PBMCs. This TCR was sampled from a man aged 35-49 years in good health and CMV-seronegative. The chain recombines TRBV12-5 with TRBJ2-2; a weak D match, TRBD2 (6 bases). In nucleotides, the CDR3 is TGTGCTAGTGGTTTTGGCGGGGCCAACACCGGGGAGCTGTTTTTT. Encoded protein: CASGFGGANTGELFF.